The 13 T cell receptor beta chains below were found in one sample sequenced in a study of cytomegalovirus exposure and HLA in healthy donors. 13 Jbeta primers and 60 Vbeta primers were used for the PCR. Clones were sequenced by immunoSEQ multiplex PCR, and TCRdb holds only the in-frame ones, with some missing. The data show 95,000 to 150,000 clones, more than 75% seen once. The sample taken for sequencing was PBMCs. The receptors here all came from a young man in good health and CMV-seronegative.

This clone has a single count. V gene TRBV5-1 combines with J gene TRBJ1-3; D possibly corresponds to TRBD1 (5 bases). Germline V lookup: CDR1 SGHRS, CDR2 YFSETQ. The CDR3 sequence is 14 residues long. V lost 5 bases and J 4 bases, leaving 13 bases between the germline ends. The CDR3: CASRSAGKGNTIYF. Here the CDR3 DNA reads TGCGCCAGCAGATCGGCAGGGAAAGGAAACACCATATATTTT.

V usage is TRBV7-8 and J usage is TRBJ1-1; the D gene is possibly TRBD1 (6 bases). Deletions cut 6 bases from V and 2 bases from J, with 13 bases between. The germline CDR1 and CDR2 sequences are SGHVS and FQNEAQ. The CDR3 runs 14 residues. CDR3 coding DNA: TGTGCCAGCAGATCAGGGGTTGTAAACACTGAAGCTTTCTTT. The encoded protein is CASRSGVVNTEAFF.

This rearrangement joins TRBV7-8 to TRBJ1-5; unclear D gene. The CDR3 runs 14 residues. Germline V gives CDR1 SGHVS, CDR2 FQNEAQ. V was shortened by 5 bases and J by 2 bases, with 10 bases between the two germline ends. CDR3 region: CASSPVRGNQPQHF. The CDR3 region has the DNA TGTGCCAGCAGCCCCGTCCGGGGCAATCAGCCCCAGCATTTT.

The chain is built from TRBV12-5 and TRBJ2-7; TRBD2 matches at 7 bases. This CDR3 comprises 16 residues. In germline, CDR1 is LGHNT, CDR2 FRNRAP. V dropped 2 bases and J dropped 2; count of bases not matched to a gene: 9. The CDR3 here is CASGLPLSGGPYEQYF. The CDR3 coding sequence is TGTGCTAGTGGTTTGCCACTTTCGGGGGGTCCCTACGAGCAGTACTTC.

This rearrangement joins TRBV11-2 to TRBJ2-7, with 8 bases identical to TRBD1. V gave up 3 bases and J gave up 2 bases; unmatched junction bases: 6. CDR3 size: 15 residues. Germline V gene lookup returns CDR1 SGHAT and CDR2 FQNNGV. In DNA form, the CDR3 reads TGTGCCAGCAGCTTTGGACAGGGTGCGGCCTACGAGCAGTACTTC. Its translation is CASSFGQGAAYEQYF.

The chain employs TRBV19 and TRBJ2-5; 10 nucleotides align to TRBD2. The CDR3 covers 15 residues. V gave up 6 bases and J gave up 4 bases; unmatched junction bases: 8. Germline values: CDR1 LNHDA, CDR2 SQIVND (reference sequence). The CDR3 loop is CASSTSSGGGETQYF. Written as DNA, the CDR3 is TGTGCCAGTAGCACCTCTAGCGGGGGAGGAGAGACCCAGTACTTC.

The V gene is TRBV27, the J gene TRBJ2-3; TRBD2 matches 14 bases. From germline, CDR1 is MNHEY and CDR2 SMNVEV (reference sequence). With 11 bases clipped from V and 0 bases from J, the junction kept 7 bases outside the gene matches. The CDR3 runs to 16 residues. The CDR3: CAPGLAGDHSTDTQYF. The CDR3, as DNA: TGTGCCCCGGGACTAGCGGGGGACCATAGCACAGATACGCAGTATTTT.

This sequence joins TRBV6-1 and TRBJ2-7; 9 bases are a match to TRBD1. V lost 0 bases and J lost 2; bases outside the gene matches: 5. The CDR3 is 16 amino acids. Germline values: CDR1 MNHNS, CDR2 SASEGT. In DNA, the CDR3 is TGTGCCAGCAGTGAAGCAGACAGGGGGGCCGCCTACGAGCAGTACTTC. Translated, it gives CASSEADRGAAYEQYF.

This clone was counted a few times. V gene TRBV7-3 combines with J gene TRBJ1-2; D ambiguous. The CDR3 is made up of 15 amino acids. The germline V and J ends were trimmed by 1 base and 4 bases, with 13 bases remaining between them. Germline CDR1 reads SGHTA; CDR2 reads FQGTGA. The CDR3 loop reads CASSLMGAGFYGYTF. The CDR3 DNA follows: TGTGCCAGCAGCTTAATGGGAGCGGGGTTCTATGGCTACACCTTC.

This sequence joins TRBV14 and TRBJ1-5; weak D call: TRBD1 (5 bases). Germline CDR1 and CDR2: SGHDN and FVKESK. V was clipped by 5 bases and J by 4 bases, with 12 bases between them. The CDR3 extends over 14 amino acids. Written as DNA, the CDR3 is TGTGCCAGCAGCGGATCAGGGTTGAATCAGCCCCAGCATTTT. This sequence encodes CASSGSGLNQPQHF.

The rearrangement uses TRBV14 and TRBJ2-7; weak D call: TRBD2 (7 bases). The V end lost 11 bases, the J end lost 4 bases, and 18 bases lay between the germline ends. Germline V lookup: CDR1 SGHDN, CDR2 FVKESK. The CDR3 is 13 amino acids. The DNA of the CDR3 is TGTGCCTCCTCTCGTGGGGGGGCTTACGAGCAGTACTTC. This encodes CASSRGGAYEQYF.

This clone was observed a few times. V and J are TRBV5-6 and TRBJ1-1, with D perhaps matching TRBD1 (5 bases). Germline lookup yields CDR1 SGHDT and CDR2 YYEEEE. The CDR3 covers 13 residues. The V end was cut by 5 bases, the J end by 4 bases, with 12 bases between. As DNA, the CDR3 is TGTGCCAGCAGTCAAGGGGATGGCACTGAAGCTTTCTTT. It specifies CASSQGDGTEAFF.

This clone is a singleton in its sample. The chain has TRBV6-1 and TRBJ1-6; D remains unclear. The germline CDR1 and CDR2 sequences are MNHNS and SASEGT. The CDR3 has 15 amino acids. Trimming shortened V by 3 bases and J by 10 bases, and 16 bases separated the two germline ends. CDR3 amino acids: CASSELRSGGSPLHF. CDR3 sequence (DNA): TGTGCCAGCAGTGAGTTGAGGAGTGGAGGCTCACCCCTCCACTTT.